The 32 T cell receptor beta chains reported below all come from one sample, sequenced in a study of blood T cell repertoires in COVID-19. Measured with immunoSEQ multiplex PCR; TCRdb has only the in-frame clones, and not every one. The data show approximately 77,000 clones, over 75% seen once. The sample comprised peripheral blood. All receptors come from a middle-aged man with COVID-19, enrolled during active disease.

V gene TRBV7-2 combines with J gene TRBJ2-3, with D maybe TRBD1 (6 bases). Looked up from germline, CDR1 is SGHTA and CDR2 is FQGNSA. V lost 5 bases and J lost 5, with 11 bases in between. The length of the CDR3 is 13 residues. CDR3 amino acids: CASSPQGGDTQYF. The CDR3 coding sequence is TGTGCCAGCAGCCCACAAGGGGGAGATACGCAGTATTTT.

The rearrangement links TRBV6-5 to TRBJ1-1; no clear D. Germline V lookup: CDR1 MNHEY, CDR2 SVGAGI. V lost 5 bases, J lost 6 bases, and 13 bases lay in between. The CDR3 sequence is 13 residues long. CDR3 nucleotide sequence: TGTGCCAGCAGTAACCGGGAGGGAGCTGAAGCTTTCTTT. The encoded protein is CASSNREGAEAFF.

This clone appeared a few times. J is TRBJ2-7 and V is TRBV30; no clear D. Per the germline V gene, CDR1 is GTSNPN and CDR2 is SVGIG (reference sequence). Trimming took off 4 bases at V and 1 base at J, with 11 bases between the two ends. The CDR3 extends over 13 amino acids. The CDR3 protein is CAWKPGQSYEQYF. The CDR3 DNA is TGTGCCTGGAAGCCGGGTCAGTCCTACGAGCAGTACTTC. Full variable domain (remainder filled in from reference TRBV30 and TRBJ2-7): SQTIHQWPATLVQPVGSPLSLECTVEGTSNPNLYWYRQAAGRGLQLLFYSVGIGQISSEVPQNLSASRPQDRQFILSSKKLLLSDSGFYLCAWKPGQSYEQYFGPGTRLTVT.

V usage is TRBV27 and J usage is TRBJ2-1; tentatively, D is TRBD2 (6 bases). The V end was cut by 0 bases, the J end by 7 bases, with 19 bases between. CDR1 is MNHEY and CDR2 is SMNVEV in the germline V gene (reference sequence). The CDR3 runs 17 residues. The CDR3 DNA is TGTGCCAGCAGTTTATCAACGTCGGGACTCCCGCGGAATGAGCAGTTCTTC. Translation gives CASSLSTSGLPRNEQFF.

This rearrangement joins TRBV6-5 to TRBJ1-1; D is unclear. Trimming shortened V by 6 bases and J by 0 bases, and 8 bases separated the two germline ends. CDR1 and CDR2 (germline): MNHEY, SVGAGI. The CDR3 runs to 13 residues. CDR3 nucleotides: TGTGCCAGCAGGCGGGCAATGAACACTGAAGCTTTCTTT. Protein product: CASRRAMNTEAFF.

This clone has only one observation. The chain links TRBV27 to TRBJ2-7; D might be TRBD2 (5 bases). The CDR3 totals 14 residues. Trimming pared 0 bases from V and 2 bases from J, leaving 8 bases between. The germline gives CDR1 MNHEY, CDR2 SMNVEV (reference sequence). The CDR3: CASSLSGLTYEQYF. CDR3 DNA: TGTGCCAGCAGTTTATCAGGACTTACCTACGAGCAGTACTTC.

DNA of the CDR3: TGTGCCAGCAGTCAGACACAAATCTATGGCTACACCTTC. It encodes CASSQTQIYGYTF. The chain uses TRBV6-6 and TRBJ1-2; D remains unclear. With 5 bases removed from V and 4 bases from J, the gap between germline ends came to 11 bases. Germline V gene lookup returns CDR1 MNHNY and CDR2 SVGAGI (reference sequence). This CDR3 has 13 residues.

This rearrangement joins TRBV6-6 to TRBJ1-1; D is ambiguous. The CDR3 extends over 15 amino acids. V gave up 0 bases and J gave up 2 bases, with 10 bases separating them. Germline V CDR1 and CDR2: MNHNY, SVGAGI (reference sequence). The CDR3 sequence is CASSYSMRINTEAFF. The CDR3 DNA follows: TGTGCCAGCAGTTACTCGATGAGGATTAACACTGAAGCTTTCTTT.

This chain links TRBV5-4 with TRBJ2-3; D remains unclear. Germline CDR1 reads SGHNT; CDR2 reads YYREEE (reference sequence). The CDR3 has 13 amino acids. Trimming removed 0 bases at V and 13 bases at J, with 15 bases between. CDR3 in DNA: TGTGCCAGCAGCTTGGATTGGGCAGAGCCCAAGTATTTT. Protein product: CASSLDWAEPKYF.

The chain recombines TRBV6-4 with TRBJ1-1, with a weak D call TRBD1 (6 bases). This CDR3 contains 13 residues. Germline V lookup: CDR1 MRHNA, CDR2 SNTAGT. V lost 5 bases and J lost 4, with 11 bases in between. Here the CDR3 reads CASSSGVGTEAFF. In DNA form, the CDR3 reads TGTGCCAGCAGTTCAGGGGTTGGCACTGAAGCTTTCTTT.

The chain carries TRBV19 and TRBJ1-5; 9 bases are a match to TRBD1. This CDR3 is built from 17 residues. J gave up 1 base and V 4 bases, and 8 bases lay outside the gene matches. The V gene's germline CDR1 is LNHDA and CDR2 SQIVND (reference sequence). The CDR3 DNA follows: TGTGCCAGTAGTACACCAACACAGGGGGCGAGCAATCAGCCCCAGCATTTT. Translated, it gives CASSTPTQGASNQPQHF.

J is TRBJ2-1 and V is TRBV20-1; D ambiguous. Germline V CDR1 and CDR2: DFQATT, SNEGSKA (reference sequence). There are 11 residues in the CDR3. V lost 5 bases and J 3 bases, leaving 5 bases between the germline ends. DNA of the CDR3: TGCAGTGCTTTATTCTACAATGAGCAGTTCTTC. Residues: CSALFYNEQFF.

The rearrangement links TRBV30 to TRBJ1-2; weak D call: TRBD1 (5 bases). Germline CDR1 GTSNPN, CDR2 SVGIG (reference sequence). This CDR3 is built from 14 residues. V was clipped by 4 bases and J by 7 bases, with 19 bases between them. The CDR3 reads CAWNPRGSAGGYTF. The CDR3 coding sequence is TGTGCCTGGAACCCGCGGGGGTCGGCGGGTGGCTACACCTTC.

This chain uses TRBV6-6 with TRBJ2-7, with 10 bases fitting TRBD2. The V segment lost 10 bases and the J segment 6 bases; nucleotides outside the gene matches: 9. CDR1 and CDR2 from the germline V gene are MNHNY and SVGAGI (reference sequence). The CDR3 sequence is 13 residues long. The CDR3 here is CATQREGQGEQYF. As DNA, the CDR3 is TGTGCCACTCAGCGGGAGGGCCAAGGCGAGCAGTACTTC.

This chain connects TRBV3-1 (or the pseudogene TRBV3-2) to TRBJ2-3; D not resolved. Germline V gene lookup returns CDR1 LGHDT and CDR2 YNNKEL (reference sequence). The CDR3 has 15 residues. V lost 0 bases to trimming and J lost 6 bases, with 13 bases between them. CDR3 in DNA: TGTGCCAGCAGCCAAGAGCGGCCAACCGCGGATACGCAGTATTTT. Protein product: CASSQERPTADTQYF.

This clone was seen a single time. This chain uses TRBV9 with TRBJ2-7, with 8 bases matching TRBD2. Germline V gives CDR1 SGDLS, CDR2 YYNGEE. The length of the CDR3 is 13 residues. V shed 2 bases and J 7 bases; nucleotides not matched to a gene: 5. CDR3: CASSVSGIGEQYF. CDR3 DNA sequence: TGTGCCAGCAGCGTTAGCGGGATTGGGGAGCAGTACTTC. Looking up the rest from reference TRBV9 and TRBJ2-7 gives the full variable domain: DSGVTQTPKHLITATGQRVTLRCSPRSGDLSVYWYQQSLDQGLQFLIQYYNGEERAKGNILERFSAQQFPDLHSELNLSSLELGDSALYFCASSVSGIGEQYFGPGTRLTVT.

The chain is built from TRBV28 and TRBJ2-1, with 8 bases that match TRBD1. This CDR3 region has 11 residues. With V trimmed by 5 bases and J by 10 bases, 1 base remained unmatched. The germline V gene has CDR1 MDHEN and CDR2 SYDVKM. In DNA, the CDR3 is TGTGCCAGCAGTGACAGGGGAGAGCAGTTCTTC. Protein product: CASSDRGEQFF.

Turning to this clone: Other DNA sequences in this specimen translate into the identical CDR3. This chain joins TRBV15 and TRBJ1-1; D is undetermined. This CDR3 region has 12 residues. CDR1 and CDR2 from the germline V gene are LNHNV and YYDKDF (reference sequence). Trimming pared 2 bases from V and 5 bases from J, leaving 6 bases between. The CDR3 DNA follows: TGTGCCACCAGCAGACGAGAAACTGAAGCTTTCTTT. It translates to CATSRRETEAFF.

The gene calls are TRBV30 and TRBJ1-4; 7 positions match TRBD1. V lost 3 bases and J lost 5; bases outside the gene matches: 9. The germline V gene has CDR1 GTSNPN and CDR2 SVGIG (reference sequence). The CDR3 consists of 15 residues. The CDR3 reads CAWRTGFVSNEKLFF. CDR3 nucleotide sequence: TGTGCCTGGAGGACAGGGTTTGTTTCAAATGAAAAACTGTTTTTT.

J is TRBJ2-1 and V is TRBV7-3; D may be TRBD1 (6 bases). The CDR3 totals 15 residues. In germline, CDR1 is SGHTA, CDR2 FQGTGA. V was shortened by 4 bases and J by 1 base, with 11 bases between the two germline ends. The CDR3 region has the DNA TGTGCCAGCAGCTCAAACAGGGAGTCCTACAATGAGCAGTTCTTC. This gives the protein CASSSNRESYNEQFF.

This sequence joins TRBV28 and TRBJ1-5; weak D call: TRBD1 (5 bases). The V gene lost 6 bases and the J gene lost 1 base, with 10 bases spanning the gap. From germline, CDR1 is MDHEN and CDR2 SYDVKM. This CDR3 region has 14 residues. The CDR3 loop reads CASRPGWSNQPQHF. CDR3 nucleotide sequence: TGTGCCAGCAGGCCAGGGTGGAGCAATCAGCCCCAGCATTTT.

V usage is TRBV4-1 and J usage is TRBJ2-1; D gene ambiguous. V lost 3 bases, J lost 10 bases, and 13 bases lay in between. The germline CDR1 and CDR2 sequences are MGHRA and YSYEKL. The CDR3 is 13 residues long. In DNA, the CDR3 is TGCGCCAGCAGCCATGTACTCTCCTCGGAGCAGTTCTTC. This gives the protein CASSHVLSSEQFF.

This chain joins TRBV12-3 or TRBV12-4 and TRBJ1-5; D is ambiguous. V gave up 5 bases and J gave up 7 bases, with 12 bases separating them. This CDR3 is built from 13 residues. The CDR3 DNA reads TGTGCCAGCAGTCGGGATTCCGTCCAGCCCCAGCATTTT. It encodes CASSRDSVQPQHF.

This sequence joins TRBV4-2 and TRBJ2-3, with 10 positions matching TRBD2. CDR1 and CDR2 from the germline V gene are LGHNA and YNFKEQ. This CDR3 contains 16 residues. The junction had 1 base not matched to a gene; V was cut back by 0 bases and J by 1 base. The CDR3 spells CASSQDLAGGTDTQYF. DNA for the CDR3: TGTGCCAGCAGCCAAGATCTAGCGGGAGGCACAGATACGCAGTATTTT.

V is TRBV15 and J is TRBJ2-4, with D perhaps TRBD1 (6 bases). Germline V gene lookup returns CDR1 LNHNV and CDR2 YYDKDF (reference sequence). This CDR3 comprises 15 residues. Trimming took 5 bases from V and 4 from J, leaving 15 bases between them. Here the CDR3 DNA reads TGTGCCACCAGCCTACAACCTGGACAGAAAAACATTCAGTACTTC. Translated: CATSLQPGQKNIQYF. The full variable domain, with the rest looked up from reference TRBV15 and TRBJ2-4, is DAMVIQNPRYQVTQFGKPVTLSCSQTLNHNVMYWYQQKSSQAPKLLFHYYDKDFNNEADTPDNFQSRRPNTSFCFLDIRSPGLGDTAMYLCATSLQPGQKNIQYFGAGTRLSVL.

V usage is TRBV20-1 and J usage is TRBJ2-1; D unresolved. Germline V gene data show CDR1 as DFQATT and CDR2 as SNEGSKA (reference sequence). CDR3 length: 11 amino acids. V lost 3 bases and J lost 7, with 7 bases in between. Here the CDR3 reads CSASFGNEQFF. The DNA for the CDR3 is TGCAGTGCTAGTTTCGGGAATGAGCAGTTCTTC.

The chain employs TRBV19 and TRBJ1-5; the D is unclear. CDR1 and CDR2 (germline): LNHDA, SQIVND (reference sequence). V lost 8 bases and J 4 bases, leaving 12 bases between the germline ends. The CDR3 loop spans 13 amino acids. CDR3 sequence reads: CASADTLNQPQHF. The CDR3 DNA reads TGTGCCAGTGCTGACACATTGAATCAGCCCCAGCATTTT.

The J gene is TRBJ2-3, the V gene TRBV5-4; D ambiguous. V gave up 1 base and J gave up 0 bases, with 9 bases separating them. The CDR3 spans 15 residues. The germline CDR1 and CDR2 sequences are SGHNT and YYREEE (reference sequence). CDR3 residues: CASSLSRQSTDTQYF. CDR3 sequence (DNA): TGTGCCAGCAGCTTGTCGCGGCAGAGCACAGATACGCAGTATTTT.

This clone was counted a single time. The chain joins TRBV28 to TRBJ1-5; 7 positions agree with TRBD1. J gave up 5 bases and V 5 bases, and 9 bases lay outside the gene matches. This CDR3 has 15 amino acids. The germline V gene has CDR1 MDHEN and CDR2 SYDVKM. The CDR3 DNA reads TGTGCCAGCAGTCCGCCTGGGACAGCGGATCAGCCCCAGCATTTT. Translated, it gives CASSPPGTADQPQHF.

The chain links TRBV7-2 to TRBJ1-5; D is possibly TRBD1 (6 bases). In germline, CDR1 is SGHTA, CDR2 FQGNSA. The CDR3 sequence is 15 residues long. V dropped 1 base and J dropped 5 bases, with 12 bases sitting between them. In DNA, the CDR3 is TGTGCCAGCAGCTTAGGAGGGACACCATATCAGCCCCAGCATTTT. Its protein product is CASSLGGTPYQPQHF.

The chain couples TRBV6-5 to TRBJ1-5; tentative D call: TRBD1 (6 bases). This CDR3 has 15 amino acids. Trimming stripped 7 bases from V and 7 bases from J, with 20 bases between. Germline loops: CDR1 MNHEY, CDR2 SVGAGI. The CDR3 DNA reads as TGTGCCAGCACGCCGCAGGGGCACAGCGGCCAGCCCCAGCATTTT. Its protein is CASTPQGHSGQPQHF.

The chain uses TRBV5-1 and TRBJ2-3; 7 bases match TRBD1. V was clipped by 6 bases and J by 4 bases; unmatched bases: 14. Germline assignment: CDR1 SGHRS and CDR2 YFSETQ. The CDR3 runs 16 residues. This CDR3 reads CASTQDRLEIADTQYF. DNA for the CDR3: TGCGCCAGCACCCAGGACAGGTTGGAAATCGCAGATACGCAGTATTTT. The entire variable domain, with the rest obtained from reference TRBV5-1 and TRBJ2-3, is as follows: KAGVTQTPRYLIKTRGQQVTLSCSPISGHRSVSWYQQTPGQGLQFLFEYFSETQRNKGNFPGRFSGRQFSNSRSEMNVSTLELGDSALYLCASTQDRLEIADTQYFGPGTRLTVL.